What follows is one TCR beta chain and its context. Under the authors' procedure: Scientists estimated how many nucleated cells there were by amplifying reference gene primers. Measured with immunoSEQ multiplex PCR; TCRdb has only the in-frame clones, and not every one. D and trimming come from the DNA, and the V and J calls and clone size come from that table. Altogether approximately 90,000 clones are present, roughly nine tenths being singletons, with the ten largest covering under 3.5%. V lost 5 bases, J lost 8 bases, and 18 bases lay in between. Germline loops: CDR1 WNHNN, CDR2 SYGVQD (reference sequence). The CDR3 length is 14 residues. These data come from a study of blood T cell repertoires in COVID-19. Study as a whole: Samples came from the United States, Italy and Spain, spanning acute and convalescent COVID-19. Nucleic acid was either cDNA or gDNA, and it came from T cells, B-cell-depleted T cells, or PBMCs.

This sequence joins TRBV10-1 and TRBJ1-2, with D perhaps matching TRBD1 (5 bases). The sample consisted of peripheral blood. The origin of this receptor is a woman between 65 and 79 years old with acute or convalescent COVID-19. In nucleotides, the CDR3 is TGCGCCAGCAGTCCCTCGTCTGATCGGGGGGGCTACACCTTC. Its translation: CASSPSSDRGGYTF.